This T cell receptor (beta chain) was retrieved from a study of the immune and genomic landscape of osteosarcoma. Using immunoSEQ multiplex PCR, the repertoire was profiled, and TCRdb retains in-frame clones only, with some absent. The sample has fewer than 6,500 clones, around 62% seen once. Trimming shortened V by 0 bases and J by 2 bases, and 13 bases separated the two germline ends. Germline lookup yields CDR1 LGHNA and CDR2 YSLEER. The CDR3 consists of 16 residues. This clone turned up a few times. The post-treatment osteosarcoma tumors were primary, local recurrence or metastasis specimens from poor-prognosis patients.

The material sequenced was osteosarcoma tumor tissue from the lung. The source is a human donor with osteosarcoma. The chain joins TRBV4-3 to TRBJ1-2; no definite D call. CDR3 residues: CASSQDGGRRNYGYTF. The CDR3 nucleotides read TGCGCCAGCAGCCAAGATGGAGGGCGAAGGAACTATGGCTACACCTTC.